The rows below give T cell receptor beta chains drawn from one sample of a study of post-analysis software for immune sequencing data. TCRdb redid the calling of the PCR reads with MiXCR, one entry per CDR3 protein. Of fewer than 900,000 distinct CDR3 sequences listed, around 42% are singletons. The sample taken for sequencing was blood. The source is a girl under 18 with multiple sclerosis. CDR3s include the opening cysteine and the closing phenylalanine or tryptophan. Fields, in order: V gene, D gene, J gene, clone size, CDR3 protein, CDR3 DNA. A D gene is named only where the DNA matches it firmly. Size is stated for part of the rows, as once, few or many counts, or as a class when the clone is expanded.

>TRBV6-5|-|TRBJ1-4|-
CASSRPADGKLFF
TGTGCCAGCAGTCGCCCCGCGGACGGAAAACTGTTTTTT
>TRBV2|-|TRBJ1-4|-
CASRERVSNEKLFF
TGTGCCAGCAGGGAACGGGTGTCTAATGAAAAACTGTTTTTT
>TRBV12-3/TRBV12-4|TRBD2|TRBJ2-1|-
CASSLRSGRTGNEQFF
TGTGCCAGCAGTTTGAGGAGCGGGAGAACTGGGAATGAGCAGTTCTTC
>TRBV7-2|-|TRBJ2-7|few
CASSLARVEGEVPYEQYF
TGTGCCAGCAGCTTAGCAAGGGTGGAGGGAGAGGTTCCCTACGAGCAGTACTTC
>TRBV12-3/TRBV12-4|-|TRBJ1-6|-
CASSFQTIDNSPLHF
TGTGCCAGCAGTTTTCAGACAATCGATAATTCACCCCTCCACTTT
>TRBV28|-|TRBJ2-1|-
CASSFQGEEFF
TGTGCCAGCAGTTTTCAAGGGGAGGAGTTCTTC
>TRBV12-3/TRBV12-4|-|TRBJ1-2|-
CASSSQRDYRVGGYTF
TGTGCCAGCAGTTCTCAACGCGACTACAGGGTCGGGGGCTACACCTTC
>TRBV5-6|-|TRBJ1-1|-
CASSVAPNTEAFF
TGTGCCAGCAGCGTTGCCCCAAACACTGAAGCTTTCTTT
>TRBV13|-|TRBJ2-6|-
CASSLSGASGANVLTF
TGTGCCAGCAGCTTATCAGGCGCCTCTGGGGCCAACGTCCTGACTTTC
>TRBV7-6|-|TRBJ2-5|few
CASTPIRGETQYF
TGTGCCAGCACCCCGATCCGTGGAGAGACCCAGTACTTC
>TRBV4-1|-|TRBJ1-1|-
CASSQGSSLNTEAFF
TGCGCCAGCAGCCAAGGAAGTTCTCTGAACACTGAAGCTTTCTTT
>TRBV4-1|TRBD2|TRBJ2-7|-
CASSQDLTSGSYEQYF
TGCGCCAGCAGCCAAGATCTGACTAGCGGGAGCTACGAGCAGTACTTC
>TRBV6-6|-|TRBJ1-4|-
CASSYSNSAAGEKLFF
TGTGCCAGCAGTTACTCAAATTCGGCAGCGGGAGAAAAACTGTTTTTT
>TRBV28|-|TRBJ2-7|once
CASSLYPEGEQYF
TGTGCCAGCAGTCTCTACCCGGAAGGGGAGCAGTACTTC
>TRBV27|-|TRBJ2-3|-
CASSLWGETSTDTQYF
TGTGCCAGCAGTTTATGGGGGGAGACTAGCACAGATACGCAGTATTTT
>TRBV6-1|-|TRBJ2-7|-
CASSRGLGLAYF
TGTGCCAGCAGTAGGGGGCTCGGACTAGCGTACTTC
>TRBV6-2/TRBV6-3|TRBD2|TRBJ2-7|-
CASLSPGLGGGETRYF
TGTGCCAGCCTCTCCCCGGGACTAGGGGGAGGAGAGACCCGGTACTTC